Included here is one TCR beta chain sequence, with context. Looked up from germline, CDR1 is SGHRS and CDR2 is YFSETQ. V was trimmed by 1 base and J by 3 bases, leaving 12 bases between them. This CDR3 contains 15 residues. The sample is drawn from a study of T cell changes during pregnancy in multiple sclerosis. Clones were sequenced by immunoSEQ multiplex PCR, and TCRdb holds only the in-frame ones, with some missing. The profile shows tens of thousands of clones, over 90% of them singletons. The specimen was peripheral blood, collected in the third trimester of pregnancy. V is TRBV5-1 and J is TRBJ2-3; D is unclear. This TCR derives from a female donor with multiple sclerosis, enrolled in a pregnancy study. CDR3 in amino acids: CASSLNLVSTDTQYF. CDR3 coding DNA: TGCGCCAGCAGCTTGAACCTAGTCTCGACAGATACGCAGTATTTT.